This TCR beta chain was recorded in a study of PD-1 blockade in classical Hodgkin lymphoma. Overall study context: Administration of nivolumab to patients was at 3 mg/kg intravenously every 2 weeks. Study results and caveats: By C4D1, CD4+ diversity increased significantly, especially in complete responders.

V was cut by 2 bases and J by 4 bases, with 18 bases left in between. CDR3 size: 16 residues. Germline V gene data show CDR1 as MGHDK and CDR2 as SYGVNS. This clone has only one observation. Antigen unknown. Some clones are missing from TCRdb's copy, which holds only in-frame ones; the method was immunoSEQ multiplex PCR. The sample includes some 96,000 clones, roughly 92% of them seen just once. All trial patients relapsed after autologous stem cell transplantation. The sequenced sample was peripheral blood mononuclear cells (PBMCs), obtained at baseline. The receptor's source is a human donor with classical Hodgkin lymphoma. The V and J genes are TRBV25-1 and TRBJ2-7; tentatively, D is TRBD1 (5 bases). CDR3 in amino acids: CASSEIYSGLGYEQYF. CDR3 sequence (DNA): TGTGCCAGCAGTGAAATATATTCAGGGCTCGGATACGAGCAGTACTTC.